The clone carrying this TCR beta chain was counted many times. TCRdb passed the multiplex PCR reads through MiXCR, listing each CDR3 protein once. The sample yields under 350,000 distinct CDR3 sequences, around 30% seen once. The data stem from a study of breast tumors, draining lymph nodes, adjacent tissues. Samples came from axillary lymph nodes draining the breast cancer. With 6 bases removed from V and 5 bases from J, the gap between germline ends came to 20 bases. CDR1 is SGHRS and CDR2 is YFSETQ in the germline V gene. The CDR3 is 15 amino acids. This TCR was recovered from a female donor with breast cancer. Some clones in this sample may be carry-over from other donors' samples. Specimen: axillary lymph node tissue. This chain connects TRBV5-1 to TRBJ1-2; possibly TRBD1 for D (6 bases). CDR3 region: CASTPQGSSAYGYTF. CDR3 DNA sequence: TGCGCCAGCACCCCTCAGGGGTCCTCGGCATATGGCTACACCTTC.